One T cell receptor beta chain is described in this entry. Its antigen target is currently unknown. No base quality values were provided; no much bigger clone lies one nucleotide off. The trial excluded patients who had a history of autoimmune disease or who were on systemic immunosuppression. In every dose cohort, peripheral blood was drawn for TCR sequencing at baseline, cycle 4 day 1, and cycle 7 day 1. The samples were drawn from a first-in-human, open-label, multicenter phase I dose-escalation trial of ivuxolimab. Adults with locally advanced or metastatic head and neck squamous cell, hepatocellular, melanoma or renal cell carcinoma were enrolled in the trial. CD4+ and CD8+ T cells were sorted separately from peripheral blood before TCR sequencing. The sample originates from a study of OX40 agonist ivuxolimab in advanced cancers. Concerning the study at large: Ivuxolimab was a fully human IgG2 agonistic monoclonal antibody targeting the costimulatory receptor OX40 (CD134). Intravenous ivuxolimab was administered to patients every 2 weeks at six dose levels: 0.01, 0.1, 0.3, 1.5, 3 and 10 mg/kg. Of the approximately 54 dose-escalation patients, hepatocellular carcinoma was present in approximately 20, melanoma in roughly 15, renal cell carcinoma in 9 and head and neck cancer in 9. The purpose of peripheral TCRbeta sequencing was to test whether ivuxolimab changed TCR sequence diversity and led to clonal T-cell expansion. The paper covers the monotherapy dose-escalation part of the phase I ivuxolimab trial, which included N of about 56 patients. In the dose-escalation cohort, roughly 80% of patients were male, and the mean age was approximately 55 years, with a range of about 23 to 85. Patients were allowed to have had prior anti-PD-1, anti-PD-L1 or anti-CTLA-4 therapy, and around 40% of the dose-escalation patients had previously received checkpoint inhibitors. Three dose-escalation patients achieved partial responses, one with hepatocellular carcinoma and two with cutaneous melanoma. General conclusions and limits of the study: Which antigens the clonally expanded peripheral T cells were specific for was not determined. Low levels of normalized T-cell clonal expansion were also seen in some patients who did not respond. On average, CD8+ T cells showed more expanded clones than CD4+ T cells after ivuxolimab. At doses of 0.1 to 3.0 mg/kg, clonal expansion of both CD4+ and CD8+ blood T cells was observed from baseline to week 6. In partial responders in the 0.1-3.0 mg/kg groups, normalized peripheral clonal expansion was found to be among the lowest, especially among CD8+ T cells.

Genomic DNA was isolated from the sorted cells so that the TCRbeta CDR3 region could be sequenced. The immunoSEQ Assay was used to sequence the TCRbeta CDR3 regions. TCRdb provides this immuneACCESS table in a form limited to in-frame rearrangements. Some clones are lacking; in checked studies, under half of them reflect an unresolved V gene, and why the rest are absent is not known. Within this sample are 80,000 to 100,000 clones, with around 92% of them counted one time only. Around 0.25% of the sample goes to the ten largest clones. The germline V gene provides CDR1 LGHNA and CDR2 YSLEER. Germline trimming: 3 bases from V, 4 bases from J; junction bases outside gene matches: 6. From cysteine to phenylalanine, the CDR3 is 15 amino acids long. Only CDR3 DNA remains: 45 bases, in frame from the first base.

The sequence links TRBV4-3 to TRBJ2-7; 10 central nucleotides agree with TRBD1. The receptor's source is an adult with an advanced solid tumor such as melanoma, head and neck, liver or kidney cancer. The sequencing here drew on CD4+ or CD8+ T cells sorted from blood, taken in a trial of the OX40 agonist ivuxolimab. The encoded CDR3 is CASSHLPGQGYEQYF. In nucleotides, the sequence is TGCGCCAGCAGCCATCTACCGGGACAGGGGTACGAGCAGTACTTC.